A single T cell receptor beta chain is shown here with its context. Its antigen is as yet unknown. This specimen belongs to a study of cytomegalovirus exposure and HLA in healthy donors. Points from the study as a whole: Productive status was seen about 90% or about 30% of the time for most TCR beta V segments in an earlier analysis.

This CDR3 is 13 amino acids long. The V gene end was trimmed by 5 bases and the J gene end by 7 bases; junction bases not matched to a gene: 7. Germline lookup yields CDR1 MDHEN and CDR2 SYDVKM. The PCR made use of 60 Vbeta and 13 Jbeta primers. TCRdb's table, derived via immunoSEQ multiplex PCR, lists solely in-frame clones and lacks some. The data contain under 200,000 clones, 65% to 80% of them singletons. The chain recombines TRBV28 with TRBJ2-7; 8 nucleotides agree with TRBD2. The sequenced material came from PBMCs. This receptor was identified in a woman in her fifties or sixties in good health and CMV-seropositive. The DNA of the CDR3 is TGTGCCAGCAGTATCGGGGGGGCGAGGGAGCAGTACTTC. Its translation: CASSIGGAREQYF.